This T cell receptor beta chain came from a study of CD8+CD57+ T cells in acquired aplastic anemia. Study as a whole: Average DNA yield from sorted CD4+ and CD8+ cells was around 3 ug. General study findings and limits: A set of twenty-nine CD8+ CDR3 sequences was shared between patients and controls, and these sequences appeared highly expressed in patients. The CD8+ Simpson's diversity of patients and controls was not significantly different.

Selection for sequencing was limited to patients who had shown CD8+CD57+ cell expansion by flow cytometry. Patient blood was sampled before any therapy had been received. The ends were cut back, 3 bases at V and 1 base at J, with 12 bases in the middle. Germline V gives CDR1 DFQATT, CDR2 SNEGSKA (reference sequence). This CDR3 comprises 14 residues. TCR beta VDJ combinations and CDR3 sequences were profiled from genomic DNA. TCRdb reprocessed the reads with MiXCR, giving one entry per CDR3 protein. The sample has 160,000 or so distinct CDR3 sequences, 71% seen once. A note on this clonotype: Its cognate antigen is unknown.

The rearrangement uses TRBV20-1 and TRBJ1-1; no clear D gene. Material for sequencing was sorted CD4+, CD8+, or CD8+CD57+ T cells (not recorded which) from PBMCs. This TCR was recovered from a human donor with aplastic anemia. CDR3 nucleotides: TGCAGTGCTAGCCCCCACGCAGGGAACACTGAAGCTTTCTTT. Translated: CSASPHAGNTEAFF.